Ten or more counts support the clone carrying this T cell receptor beta chain. Time point meaning: pre-sensitization, week 0. Treatment meaning: therapeutic diphenylcyclopropenone sensitization with weekly scalp DPC. The source of the sample is a study of human T cells and chemical hapten exposure. The overall study: After 6 days, upper back 0.01% DPC patch tests were scored.

The library put unique molecular identifiers onto individual cDNA molecules. TCRdb ran MiXCR on the RACE reads and lists one entry per CDR3 protein. Here the sample spans 50,000 to 70,000 distinct CDR3 sequences, roughly a tenth being singletons. CDR3 length: 12 amino acids. Trimming took 8 bases from V and 1 from J, leaving 5 bases between them. The germline CDR1 and CDR2 sequences are MNHNY and SVGAGI (reference sequence). This receptor was obtained from a man aged 35-49 years with alopecia areata. Some clones in this sample may be carry-over from other donors' samples. The chain combines TRBV6-6 with TRBJ1-4; maybe TRBD1 (5 bases). Sample: whole blood, taken in connection with sensitization to the hapten diphenylcyclopropenone (DPC). The CDR3 region has the DNA TGTGCCAGCGGGGGAACTAATGAAAAACTGTTTTTT. The encoded protein is CASGGTNEKLFF.